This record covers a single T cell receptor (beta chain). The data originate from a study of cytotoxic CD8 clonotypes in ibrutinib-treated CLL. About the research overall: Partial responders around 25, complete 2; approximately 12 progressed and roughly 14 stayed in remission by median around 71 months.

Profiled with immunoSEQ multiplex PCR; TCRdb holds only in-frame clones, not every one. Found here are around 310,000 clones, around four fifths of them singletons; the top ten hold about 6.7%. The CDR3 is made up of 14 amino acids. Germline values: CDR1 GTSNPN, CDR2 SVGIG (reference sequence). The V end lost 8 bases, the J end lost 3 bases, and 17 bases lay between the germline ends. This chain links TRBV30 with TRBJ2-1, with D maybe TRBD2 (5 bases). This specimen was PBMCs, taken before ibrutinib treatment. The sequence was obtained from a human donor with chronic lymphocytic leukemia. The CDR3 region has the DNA TGTGCCCAACCAAGACGAGAGGGCTACAATGAGCAGTTCTTC. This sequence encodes CAQPRREGYNEQFF.